The sample holds a few counts of the clone carrying this T cell receptor (beta chain). The antigen remains undetermined. The germline gives CDR1 ENHRY, CDR2 SYGVKD. The CDR3 covers 14 residues. The V end was cut by 4 bases, the J end by 0 bases, with 10 bases between. The primer mix had 60 Vbeta and 13 Jbeta primers. Some clones are missing from TCRdb's copy, which holds only in-frame ones; the method was immunoSEQ multiplex PCR. The table lists 150,000 or so clones, roughly 77% of them singletons. The data derive from a study of cytomegalovirus exposure and HLA in healthy donors. Background on the study: From donors who were HLA-typed, an early data release held around 80 million unique TCRs. Study-level points and caveats: For most TCR beta V segments, an earlier analysis put the productive rate at about 87% or about 30% of the time. Some TCR beta chains (roughly 150 of them) were listed as cytomegalovirus-associated. Another analysis was done later, and it associated 16,951 TCR beta sequences with HLA alleles at 0.05 false discovery rate.

This clonotype was obtained from a young man in good health and CMV-seropositive. Sequenced material: PBMCs. The chain recombines TRBV10-3 with TRBJ2-7, with no clear D. The CDR3 region has the DNA TGTGCCATCAGTGTTGCGGATTCCTCCTACGAGCAGTACTTC. Translating gives CAISVADSSYEQYF.